The table lists the clone carrying this T cell receptor beta chain with a few counts. The antigen remains undetermined. This entry comes from a study of post-analysis software for immune sequencing data. TCR beta cDNA libraries included unique molecular identifiers. MiXCR, applied by TCRdb to the PCR reads, yields one record per CDR3 protein. This sample has around 710,000 distinct CDR3 sequences, with under 60% found just once. The study, taken as a whole, reports: Four or five TRBV segments were significantly more frequent in patients than in controls. TRBV5-6, TRBV5-1 and TRBV20-1 were among these segments. Controls' normalized Chao1 diversity significantly exceeded that of multiple sclerosis patients.

The CDR3 sequence is 12 residues long. V lost 3 bases and J 8 bases, leaving 10 bases between the germline ends. In germline, CDR1 is ENHRY, CDR2 SYGVKD. Sequenced sample: blood. The chain joins TRBV10-3 to TRBJ1-2; D is uncertain. The sequence was obtained from a girl aged 5 to 17 with multiple sclerosis. CDR3 sequence (DNA): TGTGCCATCAGTGAAATCGGAGAAGGCTACACCTTC. This encodes CAISEIGEGYTF.